This T cell receptor (beta chain) was recovered during a study of shared clonotypes between healthy human individuals. Study-wide results and limits: Naive subsets usually exceeded memory subsets in estimated richness.

Between the trimmed V and J ends, which lost 4 bases and 4 bases, there was a span of 19 bases. The CDR3 has 16 residues. Per germline, CDR1 SEHNR and CDR2 FQNEAQ (reference sequence). The donor population consisted of healthy HIV-negative adults with no recent acute infections or vaccinations. The test was conducted at deep level. The DNA input per sorted-subset replicate PCR was 200 ng, corresponding to 25,000 to 30,000 T cell genomes. Profiled with immunoSEQ multiplex PCR; TCRdb holds only in-frame clones, not every one. The top ten clones hold approximately 1.5% of a sample with about 980,000 clones, over 75% of them seen once. As concerns this clone: The antigen is undetermined.

The sequenced sample was memory CD4+ T cells sorted from blood. Subset of the sample: CD45RA-negative fraction. This TCR was sampled from a young man in good health. The chain has TRBV7-9 and TRBJ1-1; D unclear. The DNA of the CDR3 is TGTGCCAGCAGCTCAAGGGTATTCAAGACGAGCACTGAAGCTTTCTTT. Translation: CASSSRVFKTSTEAFF.